The source of this T cell receptor beta chain is a study of metastatic and nonmetastatic thyroid tumors. Looking at the study overall: Repertoires from blood and tumor or nodule tissue of malignant and benign thyroid patients were compared. Broader study findings: When malignant thyroid tumors were compared with benign nodules, TCR beta diversity was reportedly significantly higher in the malignant tumors. This held in both blood and tumor samples.

Authors' methods: Clinicopathological groups differed in CDR3, with these differences serving to build a distant-metastasis classifier for papillary thyroid cancer. TCRdb re-clonotyped the PCR reads through MiXCR. V and J calls and clone size were set by TCRdb, not the authors. Of several thousand clones in the sample, roughly 21% are singletons; the top ten hold about 15%. Thyroid surgery took place with no prior treatment in any patient. Concerning this clone itself: Antigen unknown. Compared with germline, one end of the junction differs, possibly owing to a read error.

This CDR3 has 14 residues. Germline V gene sequence: CDR1 SNHLY, CDR2 FYNNEI. Sequenced input: adjacent normal tissue. The rearrangement uses TRBV2 and TRBJ1-2; no reliable D call. The sequence came from a female donor with papillary thyroid cancer or a benign thyroid nodule (not recorded which). Some clones in this sample may be carry-over from other donors' samples. The CDR3 coding sequence is TGTGCCAGCAGTGGTGGCAGGATTTTTGCCGGCTACACTTTC. Encoded protein: CASSGGRIFAGYTF.